The 19 T cell receptor beta chains given below trace back to one sample, sequenced in a study of T cell repertoires in cytomegalovirus infection. One entry per CDR3 protein, called by TCRdb with MiXCR from the reads. The repertoire holds some 130,000 distinct CDR3 sequences, with roughly 9% as singletons. Sequenced material: PBMCs. The receptors shown here come from a human donor in good health (CMV status not recorded). Some clones in this sample may be carry-over from other donors' samples.

This clonotype has at least ten counts. The V gene is TRBV12-3 or TRBV12-4, the J gene TRBJ2-2, with D uncertain. The V end lost 1 base, the J end lost 1 base, and 7 bases lay between the germline ends. This CDR3 region has 15 residues. CDR3 residues: CASSLGRENTGELFF. As DNA, the CDR3 is TGTGCCAGCAGTTTAGGTCGAGAGAACACCGGGGAGCTGTTTTTT.

In its sample, this clonotype was seen many times. The rearrangement joins TRBV19 to TRBJ1-4; D call uncertain. V was shortened by 6 bases and J by 0 bases, with 11 bases between the two germline ends. Germline values: CDR1 LNHDA, CDR2 SQIVND (reference sequence). The CDR3 totals 15 residues. The CDR3 region is CASRRRLATNEKLFF. The CDR3 DNA reads TGTGCCAGTAGGCGCAGGTTGGCAACTAATGAAAAACTGTTTTTT.

This clonotype has ten or more counts. V is TRBV24-1 and J is TRBJ1-1; 10 bases line up with TRBD1. CDR1 is KGHDR, CDR2 SFDVKD, per germline. V gave up 4 bases and J gave up 5 bases; unmatched junction bases: 12. CDR3 length equals 17 residues. In DNA form, the CDR3 reads TGTGCCACCAGTGAGTCCGGGACAGGGGAAGGAAAAACTGAAGCTTTCTTT. It encodes CATSESGTGEGKTEAFF.

This clonotype was observed many times. The chain carries TRBV7-6 and TRBJ2-7, with 7 bases that match TRBD1. The ends lost 5 bases at V and 5 bases at J; junction bases unmatched: 6. Germline CDR1 and CDR2: SGHVS and FNYEAQ. This CDR3 has 13 residues. This CDR3 reads CASSDDRVNEQYF. The CDR3 nucleotides are TGTGCCAGCAGCGACGACAGGGTTAACGAGCAGTACTTC.

In its sample, this clonotype was seen many times. The chain uses TRBV20-1 and TRBJ1-6; D may be TRBD1 (6 bases). CDR1 is DFQATT and CDR2 is SNEGSKA in the germline V gene (reference sequence). The CDR3 sequence is 17 residues long. Trimming took 0 bases from V and 3 from J, leaving 15 bases between them. DNA of the CDR3: TGCAGTGCTAGAGAAACGGACAGCTCTTTCTATAATTCACCCCTCCACTTT. The encoded protein is CSARETDSSFYNSPLHF.

At least ten counts were recorded for this clonotype. V usage is TRBV12-3 or TRBV12-4 and J usage is TRBJ1-2; D not resolved. With 3 bases removed from V and 3 bases from J, the gap between germline ends came to 8 bases. The CDR3 covers 13 residues. The CDR3: CASSFNKYYGYTF. In DNA, the CDR3 is TGTGCCAGCAGTTTTAACAAGTACTATGGCTACACCTTC.

The table lists this clonotype with many counts. The rearrangement uses TRBV28 and TRBJ1-1, with TRBD1 as a possible D gene (5 bases). Germline CDR1 reads MDHEN; CDR2 reads SYDVKM. Trimming cost V 6 bases and J 1 base, with 9 bases left between them. The CDR3 totals 13 residues. The CDR3 here is CASSLTGNTEAFF. The CDR3 nucleotides are TGTGCCAGCAGCTTAACAGGGAACACTGAAGCTTTCTTT.

This clonotype was detected ten times or more. The V and J genes are TRBV7-2 and TRBJ1-1; TRBD1 matches at 11 bases. The CDR3 loop spans 15 amino acids. With 5 bases clipped from V and 6 bases from J, the junction kept 8 bases outside the gene matches. Germline CDR1 SGHTA, CDR2 FQGNSA. The CDR3 region is CASSNLGQGAAEAFF. The CDR3 nucleotides are TGTGCCAGCAGCAACCTTGGACAGGGGGCGGCTGAAGCTTTCTTT.

This chain links TRBV7-9 with TRBJ1-2; 8 bases are a match to TRBD1. The germline V gene encodes CDR1 SEHNR and CDR2 FQNEAQ (reference sequence). Trimming removed 5 bases from V and 7 bases from J; junction bases left unmatched: 9. The CDR3 length is 14 residues. As DNA, the CDR3 is TGTGCCAGCAGCCCCTCAGGGGGCGCGGGTGGCTACACCTTC. This gives the protein CASSPSGGAGGYTF. The whole variable domain, filled in from reference TRBV7-9 and TRBJ1-2, reads DTGVSQNPRHKITKRGQNVTFRCDPISEHNRLYWYRQTLGQGPEFLTYFQNEAQLEKSRLLSDRFSAERPKGSFSTLEIQRTEQGDSAMYLCASSPSGGAGGYTFGSGTRLTVV.

This clonotype has a count of ten or more. The rearrangement links TRBV12-3 or TRBV12-4 to TRBJ1-1, with D unclear. The CDR3 is made up of 15 amino acids. Trimming took 4 bases from V and 4 from J, leaving 16 bases between them. CDR3 sequence reads: CASSSPGHEGTEAFF. The CDR3 nucleotides read TGTGCCAGCAGTTCCCCTGGCCACGAGGGCACTGAAGCTTTCTTT.

This clonotype occurred a few times. V usage is TRBV20-1 and J usage is TRBJ1-2, with TRBD1 matching over 12 bases. Germline assignment: CDR1 DFQATT and CDR2 SNEGSKA (reference sequence). This CDR3 spans 13 amino acids. Losses at the gene ends were 6 bases for V and 4 bases for J; bases not matched to a gene: 3. This CDR3 is CSAGTGGRYGYTF. The CDR3 DNA sequence: TGCAGTGCCGGGACAGGGGGCCGCTATGGCTACACCTTC.

This clonotype was picked up a small number of times. The genes are TRBV20-1 and TRBJ1-5; D possibly corresponds to TRBD1 (5 bases). Trimming cost V 3 bases and J 6 bases, with 12 bases left between them. CDR3 length: 13 amino acids. Germline CDR1 reads DFQATT; CDR2 reads SNEGSKA (reference sequence). DNA for the CDR3: TGCAGTGCTAGTTATCAGGGCTCTCAGCCCCAGCATTTT. It codes for CSASYQGSQPQHF.

This clonotype showed up just a few times. The chain carries TRBV20-1 and TRBJ2-3, with TRBD2 matching over 9 bases. The CDR3 is 15 amino acids. Looked up from germline, CDR1 is DFQATT and CDR2 is SNEGSKA (reference sequence). With 1 base clipped from V and 1 base from J, the junction kept 3 bases outside the gene matches. CDR3 protein: CSARGASGGTDTQYF. CDR3 bases: TGCAGTGCTAGAGGGGCTAGCGGGGGCACAGATACGCAGTATTTT.

The chain recombines TRBV27 with TRBJ1-4; D is perhaps TRBD1 (5 bases). Germline V gene sequence: CDR1 MNHEY, CDR2 SMNVEV (reference sequence). The CDR3 is 17 amino acids. The ends were cut back, 3 bases at V and 8 bases at J, with 22 bases in the middle. CDR3 coding DNA: TGTGCCAGCAGTTTGAAAGGTTTAAGGGGTCTAGGGGAAAAACTGTTTTTT. Its translation: CASSLKGLRGLGEKLFF.

This clonotype was recorded at least ten times. This rearrangement joins TRBV7-9 to TRBJ2-7; no clear D. V lost 6 bases and J 2 bases, leaving 8 bases between the germline ends. Germline V lookup: CDR1 SEHNR, CDR2 FQNEAQ (reference sequence). This CDR3 is built from 12 residues. CDR3 residues: CASSSYTYEQYF. As DNA, the CDR3 is TGTGCCAGCAGTTCTTACACCTACGAGCAGTACTTC.

This sequence joins TRBV20-1 and TRBJ2-1; perhaps TRBD2 as D (5 bases). CDR1 and CDR2 (germline): DFQATT, SNEGSKA (reference sequence). The CDR3 runs 11 residues. V lost 6 bases, J lost 9 bases, and 12 bases lay in between. The CDR3 is CSADTRGEQFF. CDR3 DNA: TGCAGTGCCGACACCCGGGGTGAGCAGTTCTTC.

The rearrangement uses TRBV15 and TRBJ1-2, with D perhaps TRBD1 (5 bases). The V and J ends lost 9 bases and 12 bases respectively, with 17 bases between them. The CDR3 runs 11 residues. Looked up from germline, CDR1 is LNHNV and CDR2 is YYDKDF (reference sequence). The CDR3 is CATDGRGTDTF. CDR3 sequence (DNA): TGTGCCACAGACGGACGGGGGACCGACACCTTC.

This clonotype was seen many times. The chain has TRBV19 and TRBJ1-1, with D perhaps matching TRBD1 (6 bases). V dropped 4 bases and J dropped 1 base, with 13 bases sitting between them. The CDR3 is made up of 15 amino acids. Looked up from germline, CDR1 is LNHDA and CDR2 is SQIVND (reference sequence). Written as DNA, the CDR3 is TGTGCCAGTAGTAGGACAGAACAAGGGAACACTGAAGCTTTCTTT. Translation gives CASSRTEQGNTEAFF. Full variable domain (outside the CDR3, taken from reference TRBV19 and TRBJ1-1): DGGITQSPKYLFRKEGQNVTLSCEQNLNHDAMYWYRQDPGQGLRLIYYSQIVNDFQKGDIAEGYSVSREKKESFPLTVTSAQKNPTAFYLCASSRTEQGNTEAFFGQGTRLTVV.

The chain couples TRBV29-1 to TRBJ2-5; D possibly corresponds to TRBD1 (5 bases). Trimming left V 7 bases short and J 3 bases short, with 18 bases between. The CDR3 spans 14 residues. The germline V gene has CDR1 SQVTM and CDR2 ANQGSEA. The DNA for the CDR3 is TGCAGCGCCGGGCAGGGCCGAATAAAAGAGACCCAGTACTTC. Protein: CSAGQGRIKETQYF.